The source of this T cell receptor beta chain is a study of spatial heterogeneity in lung cancer. Whole-study findings and limits: TCRs found ubiquitously expanded in tumor appeared in blood more at resection than at follow-up.

Stated time point: sample taken at primary tumor resection. There were 75 or so donors, all of them untreated patients with early-stage non-small cell lung cancer. Material for sequencing was whole RNA from tumor, nontumor lung or frozen PBMC, left unsorted. A word on this clonotype: Its antigen is not known.

CDR3 size: 12 residues. Trimming cost V 2 bases and J 4 bases, with 6 bases left between them. Per the germline V gene, CDR1 is SGHTA and CDR2 is FQGNSA. On each TCR cDNA molecule, a unique molecular identifier was present. Using its own MiXCR run on the 5' RACE reads, TCRdb lists one record per CDR3 protein. The sample shows around 89,000 distinct CDR3 sequences, about an eighth of them seen only once. The source of this sequence is a male donor with early-stage non-small cell lung cancer. V and J are TRBV7-2 and TRBJ2-7; D is ambiguous. Specimen: PBMCs, collected at surgery. The DNA for the CDR3 is TGTGCCAGCAGCTTAACCCAGTACGAGCAGTACTTC. This sequence encodes CASSLTQYEQYF.